This record concerns one T cell receptor (beta chain) sequence. The antigen it binds to is not known. Base qualities are not provided; no much larger clone lies one nucleotide away. The donors were healthy, HIV-negative adults with no recently reported acute infections or vaccinations. Every donor was a Caucasian adult residing in Nashville, Tennessee, USA. CD4+ T cells were enriched by magnetic negative selection; naive cells were then positively selected on CD45RA, and the negative fraction formed the memory subset. After blood collection by leukapheresis, PBMCs were isolated using Ficoll-Histopaque density gradient centrifugation and then cryopreserved in the vapor phase of liquid nitrogen. Analytical flow cytometry was used to check the purity and quantity of every magnetically sorted T cell population. Genomic DNA was isolated from each sorted fraction and quantified by UV absorbance on a Nanodrop 2000c.

The data belong to a study of shared clonotypes between healthy human individuals (dated by TCRdb to between 2020 and 2021). Context from the whole study: Three men and a couple of women, aged 18 to 49 years, made up the cohort. Libraries were prepared and TCR repertoires were sequenced by different laboratories using diverse techniques, in order to increase sequencing depth and limit assay-specific biases. To estimate repertoire size and how much clonotype sharing occurs between individuals, the study deeply sequenced the blood TCR repertoires of roughly 5 healthy adults. Leukapheresis yielded between about 0.94 and 8.9 billion PBMCs per donor. For each donor, CD4 naive and CD4 memory were each given three plates, CD8 naive was given two plates, and CD8 memory was given one plate. Overall results and qualifications from the work: Sampling was limited to blood, and TCR repertoires in tissue likely differ from TCR repertoires in blood. Compared with non-shared clonotypes, the clonotypes found in all four sorted-subset donors had higher generation probabilities. The small number of donors limited the genetic and exposure-history diversity represented. Naive subsets generally had larger estimated clonotype richness than memory subsets did. About 4.5% of naive CD4, 3.5% of naive CD8, 2.3% of memory CD4, and about 0.4% of memory CD8 clonotypes were shared across four donors. Rarefaction of sorted-subset datasets indicated incomplete sequencing despite the large sequencing depth. Pairwise subsampling led to the expectation that sequencing depth would affect the degree of clonotype sharing among donors.

Trimmed from V: 8 bases; trimmed from J: 8 bases; junction bases lacking a gene match: 12. CDR1 is given as SNHLY and CDR2 as FYNNEI, both from the germline V gene. Its CDR3 holds 16 amino acids, cysteine through phenylalanine. Of all the DNA, just the CDR3 is kept, 48 bases in frame from base 1. Using the deep immunoSEQ assay, multiplex PCR amplified TCR CDR3 regions from genomic DNA. Extracted genomic DNA from each cell subset was spread evenly across all wells of several immunoSEQ 96-well plates, with each plate serving as a replicate. Each replicate PCR for sorted subsets received 150 to 250 ng genomic DNA, equal to tens of thousands of T cell genomes. Purified libraries were quantified with a Qubit 3.0 fluorometer, sized on a Bioanalyzer 2100, and re-quantified with the KAPA Library Quantification kit. Every immunoSEQ 96-well plate was sequenced on a separate single-read 150-cycle Illumina NextSeq 550 flow cell. Regarding the original processing steps: Because the immunoSEQ output held only junctional sequences and lacked quality scores, the filtering could not match the filtering applied to full-length reads. To assign V/J genes and CDR3, sequences were annotated against IMGT germline references using PyIR, a Python wrapper for IgBLAST v1.9. Reads with weak V/J assignments (E-value above 1e-6), missing CDR3, stop codons, out-of-frame junctions, or ambiguous translated residues were removed. V3J clonotypes were defined by identical inferred V gene, J gene, and CDR3 amino acid sequence. To compute the percentage overlap between repertoires, the number of shared unique clonotypes was divided by the size of the smaller repertoire. Repertoire richness was assessed with RTK rarefaction, the Chao1 estimator, and Recon v2.1 estimates of unobserved clonotypes. Generation probabilities were computed with OLGA for all TCRbeta clonotypes obtained by the gDNA method from a handful of donors. Entries here come from immuneACCESS through TCRdb and include only in-frame sequences with V and J called. Some clones fail to appear in such tables; in the studies checked, an unresolved V gene covers under half of the shortfall, and the cause of the remainder is unknown. From that table come the V and J calls and clone size; the DNA was used to work out D and trimming. The sample yields hundreds of thousands of clones; roughly 72% were counted once. Around 1.8% of the sample comes from the top ten.

The chain joins TRBV2 to TRBJ1-4; 12 central bases correspond to TRBD1. Sequences were obtained from memory CD4+ T cells sorted from blood. The sample's cell subset or site label, in plain terms: CD45RA-negative fraction. The TCR sequence derives from a woman aged 25 to 45 in good health. The DNA is TGTGCCAGCCAAGGGACAGGGGGCGCGGTTCTCGAAAAACTGTTTTTT. The translation is CASQGTGGAVLEKLFF.